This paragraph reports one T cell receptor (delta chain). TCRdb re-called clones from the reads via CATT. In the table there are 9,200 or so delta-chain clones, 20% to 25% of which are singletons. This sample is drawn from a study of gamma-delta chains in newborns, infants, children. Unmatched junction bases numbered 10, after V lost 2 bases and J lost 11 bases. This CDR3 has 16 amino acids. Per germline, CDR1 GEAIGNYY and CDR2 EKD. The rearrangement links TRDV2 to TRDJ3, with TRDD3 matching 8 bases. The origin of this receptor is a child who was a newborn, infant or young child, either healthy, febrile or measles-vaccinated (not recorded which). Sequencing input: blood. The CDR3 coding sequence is TGTGCCTGTGACAAGCTGGGGGACTCCTTGGCCCGACAGATGTTTTTC. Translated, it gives CACDKLGDSLARQMFF.